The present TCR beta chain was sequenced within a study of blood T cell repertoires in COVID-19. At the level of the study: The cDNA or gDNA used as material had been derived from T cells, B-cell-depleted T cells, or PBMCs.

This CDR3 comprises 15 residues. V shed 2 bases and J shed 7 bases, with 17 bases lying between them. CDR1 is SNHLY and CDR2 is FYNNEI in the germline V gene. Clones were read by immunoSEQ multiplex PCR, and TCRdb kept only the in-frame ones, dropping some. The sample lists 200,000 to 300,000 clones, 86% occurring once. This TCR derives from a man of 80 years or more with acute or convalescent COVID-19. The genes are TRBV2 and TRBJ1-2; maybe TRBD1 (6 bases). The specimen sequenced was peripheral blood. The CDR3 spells CASSESLRTVGGYTF. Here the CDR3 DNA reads TGTGCCAGCAGTGAATCGCTTCGGACAGTCGGTGGCTACACCTTC.